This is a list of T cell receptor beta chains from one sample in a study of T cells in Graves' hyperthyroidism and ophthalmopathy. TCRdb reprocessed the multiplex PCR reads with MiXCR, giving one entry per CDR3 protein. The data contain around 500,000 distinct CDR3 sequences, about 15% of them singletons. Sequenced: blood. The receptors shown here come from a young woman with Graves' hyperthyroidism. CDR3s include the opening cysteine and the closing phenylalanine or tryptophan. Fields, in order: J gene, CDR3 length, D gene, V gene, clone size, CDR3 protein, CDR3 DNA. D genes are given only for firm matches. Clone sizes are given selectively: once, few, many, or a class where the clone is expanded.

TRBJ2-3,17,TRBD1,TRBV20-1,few,CSARANRLGQAQHTQYF,TGCAGTGCTAGGGCCAACCGGCTGGGACAGGCTCAGCATACGCAGTATTTT
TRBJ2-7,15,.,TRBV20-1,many,CSVSTGGGYPYEQYF,TGCAGTGTTTCGACAGGTGGGGGTTATCCCTACGAGCAGTACTTC
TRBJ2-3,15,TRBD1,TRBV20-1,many,CSAASGTGITDTQYF,TGCAGTGCGGCTTCCGGGACAGGGATCACAGATACGCAGTATTTT
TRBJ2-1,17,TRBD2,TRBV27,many,CASSLILAGGFRNEQFF,TGTGCCAGCAGTTTAATTCTTGCGGGAGGTTTTAGAAATGAGCAGTTCTTC
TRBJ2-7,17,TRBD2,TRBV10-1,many,CASSESTSGPRSYEQYF,TGCGCCAGCAGTGAGTCGACTAGCGGGCCCCGCTCCTACGAGCAGTACTTC
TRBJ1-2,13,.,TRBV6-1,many,CASSFLTDWGYTF,TGTGCCAGCAGCTTCTTGACAGATTGGGGCTACACCTTC
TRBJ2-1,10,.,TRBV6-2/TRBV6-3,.,CASSYRGQFF,TGTGCCAGCAGTTACCGGGGGCAGTTCTTC
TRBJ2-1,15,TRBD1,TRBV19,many,CASSKRQGGLGEQFF,TGTGCCAGTAGTAAAAGACAGGGTGGCCTGGGTGAGCAGTTCTTC
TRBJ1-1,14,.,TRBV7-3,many,CASSLRGVDTEAFF,TGTGCCAGCAGCTTAAGAGGGGTGGACACTGAAGCTTTCTTT
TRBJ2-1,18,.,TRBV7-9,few,CASNHTSAVGVTENEQFF,TGTGCCAGCAACCACACGTCGGCCGTCGGAGTTACTGAGAATGAGCAGTTCTTC
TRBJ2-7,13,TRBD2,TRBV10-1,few,CASSTSGSYEQYF,TGCGCCAGCAGTACTAGCGGCTCCTACGAGCAGTACTTC
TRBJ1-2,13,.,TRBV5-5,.,CASSLDSGRGYTF,TGTGCCAGCAGCTTGGATAGTGGGAGAGGCTACACCTTC
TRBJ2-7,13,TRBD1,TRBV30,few,CAWSDWTGGEQYF,TGTGCCTGGAGCGATTGGACAGGGGGCGAGCAGTACTTC
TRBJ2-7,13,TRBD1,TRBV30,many,CAWSGTGYYEQYF,TGTGCCTGGTCTGGGACAGGGTATTACGAGCAGTACTTC
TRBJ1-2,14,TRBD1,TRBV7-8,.,CASSFGGQKYGYTF,TGTGCCAGCAGCTTCGGGGGACAGAAATATGGCTACACCTTC
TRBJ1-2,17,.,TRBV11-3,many,CASSLVYGGREANGYTF,TGTGCCAGCAGCTTAGTTTACGGAGGTCGGGAGGCTAATGGCTACACCTTC
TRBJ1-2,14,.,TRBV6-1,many,CASRSWGGATGYTF,TGTGCCAGCAGATCTTGGGGGGGCGCGACTGGCTACACCTTC
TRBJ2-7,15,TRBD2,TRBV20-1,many,CSAKDPSGSAYEQYF,TGCAGTGCCAAGGACCCCAGCGGGAGTGCCTACGAGCAGTACTTC
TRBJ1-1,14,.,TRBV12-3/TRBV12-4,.,CASTLDSWGTEAFF,TGTGCCAGCACTCTTGATTCCTGGGGCACTGAAGCTTTCTTT
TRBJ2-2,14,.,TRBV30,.,CAWRGSHDTGELFF,TGTGCCTGGAGAGGCTCTCACGACACCGGGGAGCTGTTTTTT
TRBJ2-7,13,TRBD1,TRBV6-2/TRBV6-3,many,CASRGQPTYEQYF,TGTGCCAGCAGGGGACAGCCGACCTACGAGCAGTACTTC
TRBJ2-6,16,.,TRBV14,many,CASSQVRGGGANVLTF,TGTGCCAGCAGCCAAGTACGGGGCGGTGGGGCCAACGTCCTGACTTTC
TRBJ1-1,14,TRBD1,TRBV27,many,CASSYTGVQGEAFF,TGTGCCAGCAGTTATACAGGGGTGCAGGGTGAAGCTTTCTTT
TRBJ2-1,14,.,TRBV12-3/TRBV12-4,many,CASSILGSYNEQFF,TGTGCCAGCAGTATCCTAGGCTCCTACAATGAGCAGTTCTTC
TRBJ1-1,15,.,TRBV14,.,CASSRQYQGPTEAFF,TGTGCCAGCAGTCGGCAGTACCAGGGACCAACTGAAGCTTTCTTT
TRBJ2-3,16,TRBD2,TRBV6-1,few,CASRPHGTSDTDTQYF,TGTGCCAGCAGACCCCACGGAACTAGCGACACAGATACGCAGTATTTT